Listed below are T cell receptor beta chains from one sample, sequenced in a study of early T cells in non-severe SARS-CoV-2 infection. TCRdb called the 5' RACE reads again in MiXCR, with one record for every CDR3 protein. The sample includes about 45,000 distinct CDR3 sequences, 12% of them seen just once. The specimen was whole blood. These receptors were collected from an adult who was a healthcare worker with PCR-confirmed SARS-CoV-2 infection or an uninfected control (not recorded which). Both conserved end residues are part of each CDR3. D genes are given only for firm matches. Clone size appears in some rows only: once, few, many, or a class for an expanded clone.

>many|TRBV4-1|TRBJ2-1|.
CASSPGGVRINNEQFF
TGCGCCAGCAGCCCTGGCGGGGTAAGAATTAACAATGAGCAGTTCTTC
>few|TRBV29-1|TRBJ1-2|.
CSVVGGRGGLDGYTF
TGCAGCGTTGTTGGGGGCCGCGGTGGTTTGGATGGCTACACCTTC
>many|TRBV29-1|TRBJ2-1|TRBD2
CSLSSGSYNEQFF
TGCAGCCTTTCTAGCGGGAGCTACAATGAGCAGTTCTTC
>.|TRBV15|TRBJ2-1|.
CATSRDAGSRSQFF
TGTGCCACCAGCAGAGATGCAGGGTCCCGAAGTCAGTTCTTC
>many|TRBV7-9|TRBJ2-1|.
CASSPYLDLSYNEQFF
TGTGCCAGCAGCCCATACCTGGACCTCTCCTACAATGAGCAGTTCTTC
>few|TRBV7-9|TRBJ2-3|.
CASEGQGSDTQYF
TGTGCCAGCGAAGGCCAGGGGTCAGATACGCAGTATTTT
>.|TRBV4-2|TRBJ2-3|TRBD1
CASSQEGGRITDTQYF
TGTGCCAGCAGCCAAGAAGGGGGCAGAATCACAGATACGCAGTATTTT
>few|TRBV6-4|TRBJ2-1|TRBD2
CASSIAGDPPIEQFF
TGTGCCAGCAGCATAGCGGGGGACCCGCCAATTGAGCAGTTCTTC
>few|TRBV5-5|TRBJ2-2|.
CASSPGGSGNTGELFF
TGTGCCAGCAGCCCCGGGGGTAGCGGAAACACCGGGGAGCTGTTTTTT
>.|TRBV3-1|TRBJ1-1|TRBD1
CASSQVPGTGRTEAFF
TGTGCCAGCAGCCAAGTCCCCGGGACAGGGAGGACTGAAGCTTTCTTT
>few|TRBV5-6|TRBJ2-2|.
CASSLGPPQDIGELFF
TGTGCCAGCAGCTTAGGACCGCCACAAGACATCGGGGAGCTGTTTTTT
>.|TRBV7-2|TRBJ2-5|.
CASSPSNLLETQYF
TGTGCCAGCAGCCCTAGCAACCTCTTAGAGACCCAGTACTTC
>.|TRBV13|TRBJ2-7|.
CASSSWDGWAYEQYF
TGTGCCAGCAGCTCCTGGGACGGTTGGGCCTACGAGCAGTACTTC
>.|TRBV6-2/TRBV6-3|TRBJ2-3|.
CASSQTPSDTQYF
TGTGCCAGCAGTCAGACTCCGTCCGATACGCAGTATTTT
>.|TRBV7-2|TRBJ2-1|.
CASSTDPRNEQFF
TGTGCCAGCAGCACGGACCCCCGCAATGAGCAGTTCTTC
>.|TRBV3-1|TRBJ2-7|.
CASSQDLSRREQYF
TGTGCCAGCAGCCAAGATCTTAGTCGGCGGGAGCAGTACTTC
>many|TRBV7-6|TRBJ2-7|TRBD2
CASSLGEGPNYEQYF
TGTGCCAGCAGCTTAGGGGAGGGACCGAACTACGAGCAGTACTTC
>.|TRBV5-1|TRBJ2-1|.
CASTRLEAGEQFF
TGCGCCAGCACCAGACTAGAAGCTGGTGAGCAGTTCTTC
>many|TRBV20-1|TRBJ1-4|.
CSANGGAEEKLFF
TGCAGTGCTAACGGGGGCGCTGAAGAAAAACTGTTTTTT
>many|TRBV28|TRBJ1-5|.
CASSLAIFSNQPQHF
TGTGCCAGCAGTCTAGCGATTTTTAGCAATCAGCCCCAGCATTTT
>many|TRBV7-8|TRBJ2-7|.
CASSFGPAGYEQYF
TGTGCCAGCAGCTTTGGTCCGGCCGGCTACGAGCAGTACTTC
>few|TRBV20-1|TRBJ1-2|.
CSVSQGQRDGYTF
TGCAGTGTTAGCCAAGGACAGCGAGATGGCTACACCTTC
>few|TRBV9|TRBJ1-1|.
CASSLRSVNTEAFF
TGTGCCAGCAGCCTGAGGAGCGTGAACACTGAAGCTTTCTTT
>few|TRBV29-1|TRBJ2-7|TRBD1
CSVSHGQDSYEQYF
TGCAGCGTTTCCCACGGACAGGACTCCTACGAGCAGTACTTC
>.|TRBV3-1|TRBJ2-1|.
CASSQSTGAEQFF
TGTGCCAGCAGCCAAAGTACGGGCGCCGAGCAGTTCTTC
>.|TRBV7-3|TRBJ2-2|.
CASSTRESGELFF
TGTGCCAGCAGCACCAGGGAGTCCGGGGAGCTGTTTTTT
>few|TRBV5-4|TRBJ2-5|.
CASSSPGQRRETQYF
TGTGCCAGCAGCTCCCCGGGACAACGTCGGGAGACCCAGTACTTC
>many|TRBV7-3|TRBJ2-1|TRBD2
CASSRGRAGYNEQFF
TGTGCCAGCAGCCGCGGGAGGGCCGGGTACAATGAGCAGTTCTTC
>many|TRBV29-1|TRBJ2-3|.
CSVGEADTQYF
TGCAGCGTTGGGGAGGCAGATACGCAGTATTTT
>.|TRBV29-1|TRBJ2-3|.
CSVAHTDTQYF
TGCAGCGTTGCACACACAGATACGCAGTATTTT
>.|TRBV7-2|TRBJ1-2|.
CASSFGNGEYGYTF
.
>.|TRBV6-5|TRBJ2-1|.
CASSQPPAIGQFF
TGTGCCAGCAGTCAACCCCCAGCGATCGGGCAGTTCTTC
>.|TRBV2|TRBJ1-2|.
CASSSGTAGGYTF
TGTGCCAGCAGTTCCGGGACGGCGGGCGGCTACACCTTC
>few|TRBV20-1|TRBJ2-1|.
CSARLPNRGTYNEQFF
TGCAGTGCTAGATTACCAAACCGGGGTACATACAATGAGCAGTTCTTC
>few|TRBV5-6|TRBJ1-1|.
CASSLLYLNTEAFF
TGTGCCAGCAGCTTGCTCTACCTGAACACTGAAGCTTTCTTT
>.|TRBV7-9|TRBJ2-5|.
CASSPWTGGETQYF
TGTGCCAGCAGCCCATGGACCGGAGGAGAGACCCAGTACTTC
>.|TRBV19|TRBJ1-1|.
CASTDDVLDTEAFF
TGTGCCAGTACGGACGACGTCTTGGACACTGAAGCTTTCTTT